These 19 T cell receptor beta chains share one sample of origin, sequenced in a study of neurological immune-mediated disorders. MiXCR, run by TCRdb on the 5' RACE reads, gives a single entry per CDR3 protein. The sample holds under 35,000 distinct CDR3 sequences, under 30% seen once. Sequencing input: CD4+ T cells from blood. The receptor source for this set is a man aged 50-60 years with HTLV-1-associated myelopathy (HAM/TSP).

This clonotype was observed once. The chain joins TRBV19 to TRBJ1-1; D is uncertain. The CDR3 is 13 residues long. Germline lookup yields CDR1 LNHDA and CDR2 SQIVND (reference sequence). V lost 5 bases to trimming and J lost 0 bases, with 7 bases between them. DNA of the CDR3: TGTGCCAGTAGTGCAGAGCTGAACACTGAAGCTTTCTTT. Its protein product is CASSAELNTEAFF. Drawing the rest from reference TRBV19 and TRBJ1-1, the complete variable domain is DGGITQSPKYLFRKEGQNVTLSCEQNLNHDAMYWYRQDPGQGLRLIYYSQIVNDFQKGDIAEGYSVSREKKESFPLTVTSAQKNPTAFYLCASSAELNTEAFFGQGTRLTVV.

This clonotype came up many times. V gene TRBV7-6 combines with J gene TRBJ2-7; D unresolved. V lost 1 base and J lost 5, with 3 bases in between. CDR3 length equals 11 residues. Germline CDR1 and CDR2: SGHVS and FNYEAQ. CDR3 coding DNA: TGTGCCAGCAGCTTAGTGAACGAGCAGTACTTC. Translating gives CASSLVNEQYF.

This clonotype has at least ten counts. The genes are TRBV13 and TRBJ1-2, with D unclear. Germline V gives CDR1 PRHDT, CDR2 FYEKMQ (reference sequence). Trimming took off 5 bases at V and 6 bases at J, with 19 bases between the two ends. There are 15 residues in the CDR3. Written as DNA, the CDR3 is TGTGCCAGCAGCGTACCCTGGACCCAGGCAAATGGCTACACCTTC. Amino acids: CASSVPWTQANGYTF.

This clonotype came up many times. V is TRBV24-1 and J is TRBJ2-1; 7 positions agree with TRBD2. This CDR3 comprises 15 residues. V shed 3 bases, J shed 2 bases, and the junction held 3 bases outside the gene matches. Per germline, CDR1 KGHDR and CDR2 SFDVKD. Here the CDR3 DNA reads TGTGCCACCAGTGATACCGGGACTACCTACAATGAGCAGTTCTTC. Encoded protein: CATSDTGTTYNEQFF.

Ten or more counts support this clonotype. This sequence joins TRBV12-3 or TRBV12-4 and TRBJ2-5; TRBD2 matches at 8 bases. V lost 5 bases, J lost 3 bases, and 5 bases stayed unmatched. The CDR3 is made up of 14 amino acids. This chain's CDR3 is CASSLTSGKETQYF. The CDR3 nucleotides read TGTGCCAGCAGTCTCACTAGCGGTAAAGAGACCCAGTACTTC.

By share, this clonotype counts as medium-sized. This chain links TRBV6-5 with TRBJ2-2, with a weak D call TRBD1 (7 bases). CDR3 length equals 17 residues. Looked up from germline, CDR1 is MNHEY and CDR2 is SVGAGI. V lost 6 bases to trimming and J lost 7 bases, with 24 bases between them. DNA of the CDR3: TGTGCCAGCAGAACCCTGGGCGGGACAGAGGGGTTCGGGGAGCTGTTTTTT. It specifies CASRTLGGTEGFGELFF.

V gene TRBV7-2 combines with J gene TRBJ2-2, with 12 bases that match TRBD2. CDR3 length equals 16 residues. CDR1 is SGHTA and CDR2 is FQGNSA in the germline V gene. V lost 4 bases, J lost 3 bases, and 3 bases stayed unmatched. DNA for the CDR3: TGTGCCAGCAGCTCCGGACTAGCGGGGCACACCGGGGAGCTGTTTTTT. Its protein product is CASSSGLAGHTGELFF.

This CDR3 is CASSLGGPHQPQHF. CDR3 in DNA: TGTGCCAGCAGCTTAGGCGGGCCGCATCAGCCCCAGCATTTT. This rearrangement joins TRBV7-9 to TRBJ1-5; D ambiguous. Trimming stripped 1 base from V and 5 bases from J, with 9 bases between. The CDR3 is made up of 14 amino acids. Looked up from germline, CDR1 is SEHNR and CDR2 is FQNEAQ (reference sequence).

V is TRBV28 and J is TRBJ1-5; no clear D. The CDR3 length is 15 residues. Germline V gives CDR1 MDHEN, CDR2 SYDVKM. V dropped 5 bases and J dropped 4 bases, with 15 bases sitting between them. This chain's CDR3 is CASSGQDGRNQPQHF. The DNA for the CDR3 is TGTGCCAGCAGTGGGCAGGACGGGAGAAATCAGCCCCAGCATTTT.

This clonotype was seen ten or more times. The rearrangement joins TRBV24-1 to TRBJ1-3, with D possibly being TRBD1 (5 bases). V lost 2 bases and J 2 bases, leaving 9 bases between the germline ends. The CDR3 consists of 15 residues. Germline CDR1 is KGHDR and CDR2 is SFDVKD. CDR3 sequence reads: CATSDSGRAGNTIYF. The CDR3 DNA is TGTGCCACCAGTGATTCGGGCAGGGCTGGAAACACCATATATTTT.

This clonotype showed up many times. The CDR3, as DNA: TGTGCCAGCAGCTCGCACGGGACAGCCGTCAATGGCTACACCTTC. Amino acid sequence: CASSSHGTAVNGYTF. The chain combines TRBV7-8 with TRBJ1-2; the match to TRBD1 covers 7 bases. Germline lookup yields CDR1 SGHVS and CDR2 FQNEAQ. With 4 bases clipped from V and 6 bases from J, the junction kept 11 bases outside the gene matches. CDR3 length equals 15 residues.

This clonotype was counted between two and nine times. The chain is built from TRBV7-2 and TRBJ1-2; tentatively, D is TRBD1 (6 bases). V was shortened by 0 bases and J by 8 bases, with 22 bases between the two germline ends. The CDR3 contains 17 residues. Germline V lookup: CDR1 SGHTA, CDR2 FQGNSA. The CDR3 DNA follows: TGTGCCAGCAGCTTAGCTTTGGGGGGGCAGGGAGTGAGAGGCTACACCTTC. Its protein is CASSLALGGQGVRGYTF.

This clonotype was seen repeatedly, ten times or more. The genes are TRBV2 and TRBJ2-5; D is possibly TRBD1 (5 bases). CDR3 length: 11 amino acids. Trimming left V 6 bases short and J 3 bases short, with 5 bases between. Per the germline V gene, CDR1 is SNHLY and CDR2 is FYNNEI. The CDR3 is CASSREETQYF. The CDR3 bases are TGTGCCAGCAGCAGGGAAGAGACCCAGTACTTC.

The CDR3, as DNA: TGCAGTGCTAGAATCGGCCCTGGGGAGCAGTACTTC. Protein sequence: CSARIGPGEQYF. This chain joins TRBV20-1 and TRBJ2-7; D gene unclear. Germline V CDR1 and CDR2: DFQATT, SNEGSKA (reference sequence). The V gene lost 2 bases and the J gene lost 7 bases, with 12 bases spanning the gap. This CDR3 region has 12 residues.

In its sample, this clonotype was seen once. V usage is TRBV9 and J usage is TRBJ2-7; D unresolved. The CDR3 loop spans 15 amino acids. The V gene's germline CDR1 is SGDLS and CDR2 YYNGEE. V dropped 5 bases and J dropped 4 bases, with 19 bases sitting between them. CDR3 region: CASSVSQVAWYEQYF. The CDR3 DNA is TGTGCCAGCAGTGTCTCCCAGGTTGCCTGGTACGAGCAGTACTTC.

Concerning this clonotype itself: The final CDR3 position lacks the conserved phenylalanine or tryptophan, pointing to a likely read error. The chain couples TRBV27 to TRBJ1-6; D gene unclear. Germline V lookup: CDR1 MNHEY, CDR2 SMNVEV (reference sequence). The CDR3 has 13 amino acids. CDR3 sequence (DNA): TGTGCCAGCAGTTTACACAGCTATTCAACCCTCCACCTT. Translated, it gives CASSLHSYSTLHL.

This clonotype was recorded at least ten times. CDR3 coding DNA: TGCAGTGCCCAACCGGGACAGCCAGACGGTGAGCAGTTCTTC. Translated: CSAQPGQPDGEQFF. V is TRBV20-1 and J is TRBJ2-1; 7 bases align to TRBD1. The CDR3 loop spans 14 amino acids. The V and J ends lost 6 bases and 9 bases, in that order; junction bases with no gene match: 14. The germline gives CDR1 DFQATT, CDR2 SNEGSKA (reference sequence).

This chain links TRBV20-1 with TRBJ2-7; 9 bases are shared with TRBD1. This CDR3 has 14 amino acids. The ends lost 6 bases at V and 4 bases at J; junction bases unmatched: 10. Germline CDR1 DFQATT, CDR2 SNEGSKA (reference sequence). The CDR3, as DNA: TGCAGTGCGGAAAAAGACAGGGGGGGATACGAGCAGTACTTC. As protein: CSAEKDRGGYEQYF.

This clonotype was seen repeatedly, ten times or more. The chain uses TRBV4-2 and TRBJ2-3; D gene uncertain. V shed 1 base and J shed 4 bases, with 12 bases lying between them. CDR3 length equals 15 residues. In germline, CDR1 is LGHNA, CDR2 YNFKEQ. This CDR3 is CASSQGPQAADTQYF. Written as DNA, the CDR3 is TGTGCCAGCAGCCAAGGCCCCCAGGCGGCAGATACGCAGTATTTT.